Shown below are 9 T cell receptor beta chains from a single sample sequenced in a study of T-cell memory formation after mild COVID-19. In TCRdb, the 5' RACE reads were re-called with MiXCR into one record per CDR3 protein. Seen here are under 110,000 distinct CDR3 sequences, roughly 12% observed once, and the top ten hold around 27%. The material sequenced was PBMCs or a T cell subset sorted from them (not recorded which). The receptors stem from an adult woman who had mild COVID-19 (a few samples of this study predate the infection). Cell type and time point are not known.

The chain links TRBV6-6 to TRBJ2-1, with 7 nucleotides matching TRBD2. V dropped 2 bases and J dropped 1; count of bases not matched to a gene: 8. This CDR3 region has 17 residues. Germline values: CDR1 MNHNY, CDR2 SVGAGI (reference sequence). CDR3 in amino acids: CASSYLSRDYSYNEQFF. In DNA, the CDR3 is TGTGCCAGCAGTTACCTTTCGCGGGACTATTCCTACAATGAGCAGTTCTTC.

V gene TRBV24-1 combines with J gene TRBJ1-1; 7 nucleotides match TRBD1. V was pared by 2 bases and J by 8 bases, with 7 bases of the junction left unmatched. The CDR3 is made up of 14 amino acids. CDR1 is KGHDR and CDR2 is SFDVKD in the germline V gene. The chain's CDR3 is CATSDSDRELEAFF. CDR3 DNA: TGTGCCACCAGTGATTCCGACAGGGAACTAGAAGCTTTCTTT.

This clonotype came up a few times. The chain joins TRBV5-6 to TRBJ2-3; 7 bases agree with TRBD2. CDR3 length: 16 residues. With 1 base clipped from V and 1 base from J, the junction kept 6 bases outside the gene matches. The V gene's germline CDR1 is SGHDT and CDR2 YYEEEE. CDR3 loop: CASSLIWGGGTDTQYF. The DNA of the CDR3 is TGTGCCAGCAGCTTGATCTGGGGAGGGGGCACAGATACGCAGTATTTT.

This clonotype was picked up a small number of times. CDR3 region: CASSLDSTPSSGNTIYF. The DNA of the CDR3 is TGTGCCAGCAGCCTTGATTCTACACCGAGCTCTGGAAACACCATATATTTT. The chain is built from TRBV12-3 or TRBV12-4 and TRBJ1-3; no clear D. This CDR3 spans 17 amino acids. The V end was cut by 6 bases, the J end by 0 bases, with 18 bases between.

Many counts were recorded for this clonotype. The chain recombines TRBV4-3 with TRBJ2-7; possibly TRBD2 for D (5 bases). Germline values: CDR1 LGHNA, CDR2 YSLEER. The CDR3 has 14 amino acids. The germline V and J ends were trimmed by 0 bases and 5 bases, with 11 bases remaining between them. CDR3 nucleotide sequence: TGCGCCAGCAGCCAAGATCGGGGATGGGACGAGCAGTACTTC. It yields the protein CASSQDRGWDEQYF.

The chain couples TRBV11-2 to TRBJ2-3; 8 bases map to TRBD2. V lost 5 bases and J lost 0; bases outside the gene matches: 4. CDR1 SGHAT and CDR2 FQNNGV come from the germline V gene. This CDR3 region has 15 residues. CDR3 coding DNA: TGTGCCAGCAGCCGGACTAGCCTAAGCACAGATACGCAGTATTTT. Protein: CASSRTSLSTDTQYF. The variable domain in full, with the rest retrieved from reference TRBV11-2 and TRBJ2-3, is EAGVAQSPRYKIIEKRQSVAFWCNPISGHATLYWYQQILGQGPKLLIQFQNNGVVDDSQLPKDRFSAERLKGVDSTLKIQPAKLEDSAVYLCASSRTSLSTDTQYFGPGTRLTVL.

This clonotype was seen more than once but under ten times. The V call is TRBV11-2, the J call TRBJ1-2, with 7 bases matching TRBD1. Per germline, CDR1 SGHAT and CDR2 FQNNGV. The CDR3 is 14 residues long. The V and J ends lost 5 bases and 5 bases, in that order; junction bases with no gene match: 8. In nucleotides, the CDR3 is TGTGCCAGCAGCCGTAGACAGGGAAGGTATGGCTACACCTTC. Its protein is CASSRRQGRYGYTF.

This clonotype was counted a few times. The chain combines TRBV6-5 with TRBJ2-7; 9 bases align to TRBD2. CDR1 and CDR2 (germline): MNHEY, SVGAGI. V shed 2 bases and J 3 bases; nucleotides not matched to a gene: 8. The CDR3 contains 16 residues. The CDR3 DNA reads as TGTGCCAGCAGTTACGGGGTAGCGGGAGAGGTCTACGAGCAGTACTTC. It codes for CASSYGVAGEVYEQYF.

This chain joins TRBV11-2 and TRBJ2-3; D is unresolved. Trimming left V 0 bases short and J 5 bases short, with 6 bases between. The CDR3 covers 13 residues. Germline V lookup: CDR1 SGHAT, CDR2 FQNNGV. The CDR3 DNA follows: TGTGCCAGCAGCTTAGACCCGAAAGATACGCAGTATTTT. Translating it yields CASSLDPKDTQYF. Full variable domain (outside the CDR3, taken from reference TRBV11-2 and TRBJ2-3): EAGVAQSPRYKIIEKRQSVAFWCNPISGHATLYWYQQILGQGPKLLIQFQNNGVVDDSQLPKDRFSAERLKGVDSTLKIQPAKLEDSAVYLCASSLDPKDTQYFGPGTRLTVL.